This T cell receptor (beta chain) is drawn from a study of T cell changes during pregnancy in multiple sclerosis. The CDR3 runs 14 residues. J was trimmed by 8 bases and V by 7 bases; bases with no gene match: 6. Looked up from germline, CDR1 is ENHRY and CDR2 is SYGVKD. Sequenced by immunoSEQ multiplex PCR; TCRdb stores in-frame clones only, minus some. The table shows more than 40,000 clones, with 75% to 95% occurring only once. This chain joins TRBV10-3 and TRBJ2-1, with 12 bases lining up with TRBD1. The TCR comes from a female donor with multiple sclerosis, enrolled in a pregnancy study. The specimen comprised CD8+ T cells from peripheral blood mononuclear cells, sampled after pregnancy. CDR3 region: CAIMGTGGIDEQFF. The CDR3 bases are TGTGCCATCATGGGGACAGGGGGCATCGATGAGCAGTTCTTC.